These T cell receptor beta chains were read from a single sample in a study of T cell repertoires in cytomegalovirus infection. One entry per CDR3 protein results from TCRdb running MiXCR on the reads. Altogether about 310,000 distinct CDR3 sequences are present, 15% to 20% being singletons, with the ten largest covering about 12%. The specimen was PBMCs. All receptors derive from a human donor in good health (CMV status not recorded). Some clones in this sample may be carry-over from other donors' samples. CDR3s include the opening cysteine and the closing phenylalanine or tryptophan. Each record gives: J gene, clone size, D gene, V gene, CDR3 length, CDR3 DNA, CDR3 protein. D genes are given only for firm matches. Clone size is given for some rows only: seen once, a few or many times, or a class if the clone is expanded.

TRBJ2-7,many,.,TRBV12-3/TRBV12-4,13,TGTGCCAGCAGTTGGGGGACGGAGGGCGAGCAGTACTTC,CASSWGTEGEQYF
TRBJ2-7,many,.,TRBV20-1,15,TGCAGTGCTAGAGGACCAGGGGCGATGGAATACGAGCAGTACTTC,CSARGPGAMEYEQYF
TRBJ2-7,many,TRBD2,TRBV7-6,16,TGTGCCAGCAGCTTAGGGCGGGGGAGCGGGTCCTACGAGCAGTACTTC,CASSLGRGSGSYEQYF
TRBJ2-5,few,.,TRBV18,12,TGTGCCAGCTCAAAGTACCAAGAGACCCAGTACTTC,CASSKYQETQYF
TRBJ1-2,many,.,TRBV7-2,16,TGTGCCAGCAGCTTAATCGGCCAAACGGAAGGGTATGGCTACACCTTC,CASSLIGQTEGYGYTF
TRBJ1-4,many,.,TRBV5-4,16,TGTGCCAGCAGCTTGGCCGGATCGGGCAGTAATGAAAAACTGTTTTTT,CASSLAGSGSNEKLFF
TRBJ2-2,.,TRBD1,TRBV7-3,18,TGTGCCAGCAGCTTAGTCGCGGGGACAGGGGCGAACACCGGGGAGCTGTTTTTT,CASSLVAGTGANTGELFF
TRBJ1-3,.,.,TRBV15,14,TGTGCCACCACAGATCCTCACTCTGGAAACACCATATATTTT,CATTDPHSGNTIYF
TRBJ2-3,few,TRBD1,TRBV6-5,13,TGTGCCAGCAGGGAGACAGGGGGAGATACGCAGTATTTT,CASRETGGDTQYF
TRBJ2-1,many,.,TRBV20-1,15,TGCAGTGCTACTGGGGGCTTACTAGCGTACAATGAGCAGTTCTTC,CSATGGLLAYNEQFF
TRBJ2-3,.,TRBD2,TRBV20-1,14,TGCAGTGCTTCACCCGGGACTAGCGGGGCCACCTCGTATTTT,CSASPGTSGATSYF
TRBJ1-2,many,.,TRBV6-2/TRBV6-3,13,TGTGCCAGCAGTTACTCGTTTTACTATGGCTACACCTTC,CASSYSFYYGYTF
TRBJ2-7,many,.,TRBV7-6,14,TGTGCCAGCAGCTTATCGGGCAGGGTCCACGAGCAGTACTTC,CASSLSGRVHEQYF
TRBJ2-5,many,TRBD2,TRBV7-6,18,TGTGCCAGCAGCTTAGTTTTTGGCGGGGGGACTATCCAAGAGACCCAGTACTTC,CASSLVFGGGTIQETQYF
TRBJ2-2,.,.,TRBV19,14,TGTGCCAGTACTCGTATCCCGGACACCGGGGAGCTGTTTTTT,CASTRIPDTGELFF
TRBJ1-1,many,.,TRBV11-1,12,TGTGCCAGCAGCTCAGGTCAAAGGCAAGCTTTCTTT,CASSSGQRQAFF
TRBJ1-1,many,.,TRBV7-2,13,TGTGCCAGCAGCCGCACCCCGAACACTGAAGCTTTCTTT,CASSRTPNTEAFF
TRBJ2-1,.,TRBD2,TRBV5-4,18,TGTGCCAGCAAACGGGGACTAGCGGGGGGGGGGTCCTACAATGAGCAGTTCTTC,CASKRGLAGGGSYNEQFF
TRBJ1-6,.,.,TRBV5-1,15,TGCGCCAGCAGCCTTCAGACGGTAGAGAATTCACCCCTCCACTTT,CASSLQTVENSPLHF
TRBJ1-5,few,TRBD1,TRBV28,16,TGTGCCAGCAGACCCCGACAGGGGGCGAGCAATCAGCCCCAGCATTTT,CASRPRQGASNQPQHF
TRBJ1-5,many,.,TRBV28,14,TGTGCCAGCAGTTCTCAACCGTCGACAGCCCCGCCGCATTTT,CASSSQPSTAPPHF
TRBJ1-5,many,.,TRBV10-3,13,TGTGCCATCAGTGAGTCGATTTTTCAGCCCCAGCATTTT,CAISESIFQPQHF
TRBJ2-1,many,.,TRBV6-1,14,TGTGCCAGCAGTGAAGTTGCCGGTTACAATGAGCAGTTCTTC,CASSEVAGYNEQFF
TRBJ2-5,many,TRBD1,TRBV20-1,13,TGCAGCACTGCGGGACAGGGGACAGAGACCCAGTACTTC,CSTAGQGTETQYF
TRBJ1-5,many,.,TRBV7-2,15,TGTGCCAGCAGCTTAACAGAGGGACGGGGTCAGCCCCAGCATTTT,CASSLTEGRGQPQHF
TRBJ1-2,.,.,TRBV20-1,15,TGCAGTGCTAGAGATGCGGGACGGAGTAACTATGGCTACACCTTC,CSARDAGRSNYGYTF
TRBJ2-2,many,.,TRBV6-5,17,TGTGCCAGCAGTTACTTTAAGGGGGGGGGAAACACCGGGGAGCTGTTTTTT,CASSYFKGGGNTGELFF
TRBJ1-1,few,TRBD1,TRBV7-9,16,TGTGCCAGCAGCCCACTTGGAACAGGGGTTTGGGCTGAAGCTTTCTTT,CASSPLGTGVWAEAFF
TRBJ2-4,.,.,TRBV5-1,12,TGCGCCAGCAAGGACAGATGGGACATTCAGTACTTC,CASKDRWDIQYF
TRBJ2-1,few,TRBD2,TRBV4-2,14,TGTGCCAGCAGCCCCAGCGGGGGTCGGGATGAGCAGTTCTTC,CASSPSGGRDEQFF
TRBJ1-3,few,TRBD1,TRBV6-8,16,TGTGCCAGCAAAATTAGACCGGGACAGGGGGCGGACACCATATATTTT,CASKIRPGQGADTIYF
TRBJ1-2,.,.,TRBV18,12,TGTGCCAGCTCACCAGAGGACTATGGCTACACCTTC,CASSPEDYGYTF
TRBJ2-3,many,.,TRBV5-6,13,TGTGCCAGCAGCCGGACCCGCACAGATACGCAGTATTTT,CASSRTRTDTQYF
TRBJ2-2,few,TRBD1,TRBV6-5,19,TGTGCCAGCAGATCGGGACAGGGACCAGGGCTTACGAACACCGGGGAGCTGTTTTTT,CASRSGQGPGLTNTGELFF
TRBJ2-7,many,TRBD2,TRBV11-2,14,TGTGCCAGCAACACCGGGGGGGATCCACTCGAGCAGTACTTC,CASNTGGDPLEQYF
TRBJ2-1,many,TRBD2,TRBV4-1,18,TGCGCCAGCAGCCAAGTCCAGCGGGGGGGCCCTCTAGATAATGAGCAGTTCTTC,CASSQVQRGGPLDNEQFF
TRBJ1-1,few,TRBD1,TRBV18,15,TGTGCCAGCTCACCACCGGCAGGGGGGAACACTGAAGCTTTCTTT,CASSPPAGGNTEAFF
TRBJ2-3,many,.,TRBV7-2,15,TGTGCCAGCGGACCGTGGGACCCGGGCACAGATACGCAGTATTTT,CASGPWDPGTDTQYF
TRBJ2-3,.,TRBD2,TRBV28,16,TGTGCCAGCAGTCAAACTAGCGGGCCGAGCACAGATACGCAGTATTTT,CASSQTSGPSTDTQYF
TRBJ1-5,.,TRBD1,TRBV20-1,15,TGCAGTGCTAGAGATGAGGGACAGGGTGGTCAGCCCCAGCATTTT,CSARDEGQGGQPQHF
TRBJ2-7,.,TRBD2,TRBV10-3,13,TGTGCCACCGGGACTAGCGGCTCCTACGAGCAGTACTTC,CATGTSGSYEQYF
TRBJ1-6,many,.,TRBV6-5,16,TGTGCCAGCAGTTACTCGAGGGCGTACAATTATTCACCCCTCCACTTT,CASSYSRAYNYSPLHF
TRBJ2-1,many,.,TRBV7-2,16,TGTGCCAGCAGCCCGACTGGCGGGGCCCCCTACAATGAGCAGTTCTTC,CASSPTGGAPYNEQFF
TRBJ2-1,.,.,TRBV5-6,13,TGTGCCAGCAGCTTGGCAGGGGAAAATGAGCAGTTCTTC,CASSLAGENEQFF
TRBJ2-2,many,TRBD1,TRBV7-6,18,TGTGCCAGCAGCTTACCCCCCCGGGGACAGGGGATCGGTGGGGAGCTGTTTTTT,CASSLPPRGQGIGGELFF
TRBJ2-7,.,.,TRBV20-1,14,TGCAGTGCTAGGACAACGGAGGGGACGTACGAGCAGTACTTC,CSARTTEGTYEQYF
TRBJ1-1,many,.,TRBV28,13,TGTGCCAGCAGGGGGCAGGGCGGCACTGAAGCTTTCTTT,CASRGQGGTEAFF
TRBJ2-6,.,.,TRBV7-9,15,TGTGCCAGCAGCTTTGAAGTCTCTGGGGCCAACGTCCTGACTTTC,CASSFEVSGANVLTF
TRBJ1-6,few,.,TRBV4-3,15,TGCGCCAGCAGCCAGAACAGCGGTGCGAATTCACCCCTCCACTTT,CASSQNSGANSPLHF
TRBJ1-1,.,.,TRBV6-5,16,TGTGCCAGCAGCCGCGGGGGGGGCGGATGGAACACTGAAGCTTTCTTT,CASSRGGGGWNTEAFF
TRBJ1-1,.,.,TRBV28,15,TGTGCCAGCAGTCACCAAACCCAAGGGGGCACTGAAGCTTTCTTT,CASSHQTQGGTEAFF
TRBJ1-5,many,TRBD1,TRBV6-1,16,TGTGCCAGCAGCGTTGACAGGGGCGGTGTCAATCAGCCCCAGCATTTT,CASSVDRGGVNQPQHF
TRBJ1-6,few,.,TRBV20-1,14,TGCAGTGCTAGAGAAGAGGCGTATAATTCACCCCTCCACTTT,CSAREEAYNSPLHF